A single T cell receptor (beta chain) is shown here with its context. Its target is unknown. This specimen comes from a study of shared clonotypes between healthy human individuals. Study results and caveats: The rarefaction results pointed to incomplete sorted-subset sequencing despite large depth. There were few donors, and this limited the genetic and exposure-history diversity represented.

Terminally differentiated effector memory CD45RA+ cells were excluded by CCR7 positive selection of CD45RO-negative cells. TCRdb's copy holds only in-frame clones and misses some; the assay was immunoSEQ multiplex PCR. Here the sample spans roughly 2.1 million clones, about 93% being singletons. CDR3 length: 15 residues. Germline CDR1 and CDR2: LNHDA and SQIVND (reference sequence). The V end lost 3 bases, the J end lost 5 bases, and 16 bases lay between the germline ends. Sequences were obtained from naive CD8+ T cells from PBMCs. This sequence originates from a young man in good health. Some clones in this sample may be carry-over from other donors' samples. This chain connects TRBV19 to TRBJ1-1; D is unresolved. CDR3 protein: CASSIRGPVRTEAFF. Written as DNA, the CDR3 is TGTGCCAGTAGTATCAGAGGACCGGTGAGGACTGAAGCTTTCTTT.